A selection of T cell receptor beta chains follows, all from one sample in a study of blood T cell repertoires in COVID-19. Sequenced by immunoSEQ multiplex PCR; TCRdb stores in-frame clones only, minus some. The table lists 270,000 or so clones, 83% of them singletons. Sequencing was performed on peripheral blood. The receptors here all came from a woman aged 50 to 65 who had recovered from COVID-19. Each CDR3 is given without its conserved first and last residue.

V gene: TRBV28
J gene: TRBJ2-6
CDR3 protein: ASSLGGSRGANVLT

V gene: TRBV5-1
J gene: TRBJ2-3
CDR3 protein: ASSLGLATRGLADTQY

V gene: TRBV9
J gene: TRBJ2-1
CDR3 protein: ASSVTQTGLAGVSYNEQF

V gene: TRBV9
J gene: TRBJ1-4
CDR3 protein: ASSFTGGNEKLF

V gene: TRBV9
J gene: TRBJ2-2
CDR3 protein: ASSVDGRGLDTGELF

V gene: TRBV9
J gene: TRBJ2-3
CDR3 protein: ASSPHSGGRTDTQY

V gene: TRBV18
J gene: TRBJ1-4
CDR3 protein: ASSLGTRQGRATREKLF

V gene: TRBV30
J gene: TRBJ2-5
CDR3 protein: AWSVPGQETQY

V gene: TRBV27
J gene: TRBJ2-1
CDR3 protein: ASSLGGTVNEQF

V gene: TRBV5-3
J gene: TRBJ2-3
CDR3 protein: ARSLDSGGTDTQY

V gene: TRBV15
J gene: TRBJ2-5
CDR3 protein: ATSRDARTRRRETQY

V gene: TRBV28
J gene: TRBJ1-3
CDR3 protein: ASSPLNRGNTIY

V gene: TRBV7-8
J gene: TRBJ2-2
CDR3 protein: ASSLAGLRNTGELF

V gene: TRBV3-1/TRBV3-2
J gene: TRBJ2-7
CDR3 protein: ASSHRQGARGTSYEQY

V gene: TRBV4-2
J gene: TRBJ2-3
CDR3 protein: ASSQTSGSDTQY

V gene: TRBV2
J gene: TRBJ2-5
CDR3 protein: ASRPFASGSETQY

V gene: TRBV28
J gene: TRBJ2-1
CDR3 protein: ASSSPGLAGDGFRNEQF

V gene: TRBV6-2/TRBV6-3
J gene: TRBJ2-7
CDR3 protein: ASSYPGTYEQY

V gene: TRBV9
J gene: TRBJ2-2
CDR3 protein: ASSSRTGGGELF

V gene: TRBV7-7
J gene: TRBJ2-5
CDR3 protein: ASSLASGLAGKETQY

V gene: TRBV10-3
J gene: TRBJ1-2
CDR3 protein: AISEGTGKIYGYT

V gene: TRBV7-9
J gene: TRBJ1-2
CDR3 protein: ASSSLSPGRGTGYT

V gene: TRBV6-1
J gene: TRBJ1-1
CDR3 protein: ASSEGDSGLPTEAF

V gene: TRBV29-1
J gene: TRBJ2-3
CDR3 protein: SSGTGADTQY

V gene: TRBV4-3
J gene: TRBJ2-1
CDR3 protein: ASSQGTGGSYNEQF

V gene: TRBV7-3
J gene: TRBJ1-2
CDR3 protein: ASSLDNGHGYT

V gene: TRBV6-4
J gene: TRBJ2-4
CDR3 protein: ASSEGPGGNIQY

V gene: TRBV29-1
J gene: TRBJ2-2
CDR3 protein: SDLARNTGELF

V gene: TRBV3-1/TRBV3-2
J gene: TRBJ2-1
CDR3 protein: ASSQGQGAAGEQF

V gene: TRBV7-2
J gene: TRBJ2-7
CDR3 protein: ASSLSRGEQY

V gene: TRBV11-2
J gene: TRBJ2-5
CDR3 protein: ASSPSPARWGPQETQY

V gene: TRBV19
J gene: TRBJ1-5
CDR3 protein: ASSLQDQPQH

V gene: TRBV19
J gene: TRBJ2-2
CDR3 protein: ASSMGGRYTGELF

V gene: TRBV27
J gene: TRBJ2-7
CDR3 protein: ASSLGSGPSYEQY

V gene: TRBV11-1
J gene: TRBJ2-5
CDR3 protein: ASSLSGSQETQY

V gene: TRBV23-1
J gene: TRBJ1-5
CDR3 protein: ASVPRLLTRGGGQPQH

V gene: TRBV28
J gene: TRBJ2-2
CDR3 protein: ASSLREGLAGELF

V gene: TRBV21-1
J gene: TRBJ1-1
CDR3 protein: ASKLTGGAF

V gene: TRBV27
J gene: TRBJ1-1
CDR3 protein: ASSHTGSGAKTEAF

V gene: TRBV5-4
J gene: TRBJ1-2
CDR3 protein: ASSLGQGLEYGYT

V gene: TRBV19
J gene: TRBJ2-4
CDR3 protein: ASSRDRRAKNIQY

V gene: TRBV11-2
J gene: TRBJ2-1
CDR3 protein: ASEYTSGSNEQF

V gene: TRBV6-4
J gene: TRBJ1-6
CDR3 protein: ASSDSTGGNSPLH

V gene: TRBV24-1
J gene: TRBJ1-2
CDR3 protein: ATSGGQGRSGYT

V gene: TRBV4-3
J gene: TRBJ1-4
CDR3 protein: ASSREAGKLF

V gene: TRBV7-2
J gene: TRBJ2-7
CDR3 protein: ASSPSRDSYEQY

V gene: TRBV11-3
J gene: TRBJ2-1
CDR3 protein: ASSPRTSGSSDEQF

V gene: TRBV6-6
J gene: TRBJ1-5
CDR3 protein: ASSYSRTGVQPQH

V gene: TRBV2
J gene: TRBJ1-5
CDR3 protein: ASMLGRGSNQPQH

V gene: TRBV5-1
J gene: TRBJ2-5
CDR3 protein: ASSLAGDRGSQETQY

V gene: TRBV2
J gene: TRBJ1-6
CDR3 protein: ASSGRGTGLGNSPLH

V gene: TRBV6-2/TRBV6-3
J gene: TRBJ2-1
CDR3 protein: ASSPSGRARNEQF

V gene: TRBV23-1
J gene: TRBJ2-2
CDR3 protein: ASSHYTGARCTGELF